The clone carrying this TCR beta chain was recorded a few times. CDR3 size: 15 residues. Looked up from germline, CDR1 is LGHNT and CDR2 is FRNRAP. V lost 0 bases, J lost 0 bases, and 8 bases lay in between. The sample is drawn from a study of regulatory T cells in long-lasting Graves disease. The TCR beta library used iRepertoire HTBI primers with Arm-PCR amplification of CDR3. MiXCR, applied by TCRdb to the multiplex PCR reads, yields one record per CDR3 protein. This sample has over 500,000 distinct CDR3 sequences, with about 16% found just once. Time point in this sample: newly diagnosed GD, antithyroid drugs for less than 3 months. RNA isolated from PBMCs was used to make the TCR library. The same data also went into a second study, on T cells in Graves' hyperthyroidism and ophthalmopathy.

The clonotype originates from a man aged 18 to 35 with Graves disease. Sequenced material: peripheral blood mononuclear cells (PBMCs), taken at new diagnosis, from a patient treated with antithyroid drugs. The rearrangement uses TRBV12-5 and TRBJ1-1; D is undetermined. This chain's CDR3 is CASGLVGSLNTEAFF. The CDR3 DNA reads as TGTGCTAGTGGTTTGGTAGGTAGCCTGAACACTGAAGCTTTCTTT.